This section outlines one TCR beta chain sequence together with its context. The antigen remains unidentified. Overlapping HIV-1 Gag 15-mer peptides at approximately 0.96 ug per peptide per mL were used. CD4+ T cells upregulating both CD40 ligand and CD69 were sorted as responding cells. Adults with HIV-1 started suppressive ART while chronically infected. CD8+ T cells were removed from PBMCs prior to stimulation. The CDR3 is made up of 13 amino acids. Germline V gene data show CDR1 as SGHVS and CDR2 as FNYEAQ. Trimming pared 1 base from V and 3 bases from J, leaving 7 bases between. These data are taken from a study of persistence of HIV-infected CD4 T cells. Looking at the study overall: Up to about 180 mL blood was drawn at multiple time points; a couple of donors had single-time leukapheresis. Study outcomes and limitations: The rare CMV-responding cells with HIV-1 proviruses were not separately TCR-sequenced.

Sequencing used immunoSEQ version 4 in survey mode. TCRdb's copy holds only in-frame clones and misses some; the assay was immunoSEQ multiplex PCR. The data show about 20,000 clones, less than 75% seen once. This sequence originates from an adult woman with HIV who was CMV-seropositive. Source: CD4+ T cells sorted from PBMCs after 18-hour stimulation, taken from a patient who received antiretroviral therapy. The chain combines TRBV7-6 with TRBJ2-7; no firm D call. The CDR3 DNA reads as TGTGCCAGCAGCTTAGTTGGGAACTACGAGCAGTACTTC. Amino acid sequence: CASSLVGNYEQYF.